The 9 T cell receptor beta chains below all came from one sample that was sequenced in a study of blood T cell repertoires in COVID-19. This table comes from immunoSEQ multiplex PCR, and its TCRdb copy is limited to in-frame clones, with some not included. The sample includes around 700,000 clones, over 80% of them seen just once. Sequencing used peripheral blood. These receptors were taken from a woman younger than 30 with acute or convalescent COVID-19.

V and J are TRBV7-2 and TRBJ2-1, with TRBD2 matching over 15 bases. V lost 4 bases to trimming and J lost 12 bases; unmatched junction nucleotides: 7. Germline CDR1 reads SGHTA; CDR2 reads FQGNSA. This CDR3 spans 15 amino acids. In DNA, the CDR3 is TGTGCCAGCAGCTCCGGACTAGCGGGGGGGGATAGGCAGTTCTTC. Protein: CASSSGLAGGDRQFF.

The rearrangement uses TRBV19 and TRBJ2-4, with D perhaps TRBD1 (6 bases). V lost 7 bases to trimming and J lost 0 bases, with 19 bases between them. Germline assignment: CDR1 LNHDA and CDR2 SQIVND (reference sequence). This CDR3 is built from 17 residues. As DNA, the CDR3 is TGTGCCAGTACCACAGGGCAACCAACACTAGCCAAAAACATTCAGTACTTC. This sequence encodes CASTTGQPTLAKNIQYF.

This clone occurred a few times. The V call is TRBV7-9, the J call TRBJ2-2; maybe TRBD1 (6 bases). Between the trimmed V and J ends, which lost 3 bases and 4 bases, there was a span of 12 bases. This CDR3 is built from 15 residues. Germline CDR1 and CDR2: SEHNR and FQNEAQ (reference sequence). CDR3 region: CASSLRGSGTGELFF. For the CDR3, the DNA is TGTGCCAGCAGCTTGAGGGGGTCTGGCACCGGGGAGCTGTTTTTT.

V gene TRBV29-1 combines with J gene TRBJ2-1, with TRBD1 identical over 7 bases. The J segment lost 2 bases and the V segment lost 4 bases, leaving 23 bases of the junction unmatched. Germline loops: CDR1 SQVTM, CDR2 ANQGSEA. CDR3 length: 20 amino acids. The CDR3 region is CSVVRVGSVGRDRAYNEQFF. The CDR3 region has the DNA TGCAGCGTTGTAAGGGTGGGATCGGTCGGCAGGGACAGAGCCTACAATGAGCAGTTCTTC.

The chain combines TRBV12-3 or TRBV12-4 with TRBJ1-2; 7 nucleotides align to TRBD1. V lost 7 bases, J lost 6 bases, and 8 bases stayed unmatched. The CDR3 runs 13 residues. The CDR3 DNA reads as TGTGCCAGCAAAAACGACAGGGTAGATGGCTACACCTTC. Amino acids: CASKNDRVDGYTF.

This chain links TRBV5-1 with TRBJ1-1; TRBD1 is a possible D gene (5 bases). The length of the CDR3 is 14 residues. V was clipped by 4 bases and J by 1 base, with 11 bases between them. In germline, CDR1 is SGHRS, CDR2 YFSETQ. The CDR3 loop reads CASSGAQTNTEAFF. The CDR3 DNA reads TGCGCCAGCAGCGGGGCTCAGACGAACACTGAAGCTTTCTTT.

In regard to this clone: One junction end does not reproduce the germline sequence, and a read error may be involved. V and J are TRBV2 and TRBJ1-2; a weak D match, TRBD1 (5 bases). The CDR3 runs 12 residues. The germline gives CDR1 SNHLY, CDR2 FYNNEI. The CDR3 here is CARSGGDDGYTF. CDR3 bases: TGTGCCCGCAGTGGGGGGGATGACGGCTACACCTTC.

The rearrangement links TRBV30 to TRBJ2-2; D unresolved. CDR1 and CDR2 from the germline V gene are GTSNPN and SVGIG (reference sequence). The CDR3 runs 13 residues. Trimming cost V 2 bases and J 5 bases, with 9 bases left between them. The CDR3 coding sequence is TGTGCCTGGAGTAGCCAGGTTACCGGGGAGCTGTTTTTT. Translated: CAWSSQVTGELFF.

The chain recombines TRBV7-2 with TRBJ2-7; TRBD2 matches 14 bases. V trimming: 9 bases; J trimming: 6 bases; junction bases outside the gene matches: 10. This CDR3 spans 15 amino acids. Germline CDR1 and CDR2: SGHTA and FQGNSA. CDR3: CASSRWTSGGPEQYF. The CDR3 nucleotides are TGTGCCAGTAGTCGATGGACTAGCGGGGGGCCCGAGCAGTACTTC.